The 21 T cell receptor beta chains presented below share a single source sample, sequenced in a study of CD8 T cells in Susac syndrome. An amount of RNA that ranged from roughly 0.45 to 1 ug was reverse transcribed with random hexamers. Using its own MiXCR run on the immunoSEQ multiplex PCR reads, TCRdb lists one record per CDR3 protein. The sample records some 150,000 distinct CDR3 sequences, approximately 93% being singletons. Input material: CD4+ T cells from PBMCs. Receptor source: a human donor in good health.

The chain joins TRBV6-1 to TRBJ1-1, with D uncertain. The CDR3 runs 12 residues. In germline, CDR1 is MNHNS, CDR2 SASEGT. In DNA, the CDR3 is TGTGCGACGAGCTTCTTGAACACTGAAGCTTTCTTT. As protein: CATSFLNTEAFF.

J is TRBJ2-5 and V is TRBV6-5; D not resolved. The CDR3 loop spans 13 amino acids. The V end lost 7 bases, the J end lost 2 bases, and 11 bases lay between the germline ends. Per the germline V gene, CDR1 is MNHEY and CDR2 is SVGAGI. CDR3 in DNA: TGTGCCAGCATAATCCAAATGCAAGAGACCCAGTACTTC. Translating gives CASIIQMQETQYF.

The rearrangement joins TRBV5-1 to TRBJ1-1; TRBD1 matches at 8 bases. The CDR3 is 16 residues long. The germline V gene encodes CDR1 SGHRS and CDR2 YFSETQ. The ends lost 0 bases at V and 3 bases at J; junction bases unmatched: 7. CDR3 coding DNA: TGCGCCAGCAGCTTGGAGGCCAGGGGGCGCGACACTGAAGCTTTCTTT. Translating gives CASSLEARGRDTEAFF.

The chain recombines TRBV3-1 with TRBJ1-1, with 7 bases matching TRBD1. CDR1 is LGHDT, CDR2 YNNKEL, per germline (reference sequence). The J segment lost 1 base and the V segment lost 0 bases, leaving 2 bases of the junction unmatched. The CDR3 has 15 residues. The CDR3: CASSQDQGGNTEAFF. CDR3 in DNA: TGTGCCAGCAGCCAAGATCAGGGGGGGAACACTGAAGCTTTCTTT.

The J gene is TRBJ2-3, the V gene TRBV7-2, with 8 bases lining up with TRBD2. CDR1 is SGHTA, CDR2 FQGNSA, per germline. V shed 7 bases, J shed 4 bases, and the junction held 7 bases outside the gene matches. The CDR3 runs 14 residues. CDR3 DNA sequence: TGTGCCAGCAAGTCGGGAGGGCCCCCAGATACGCAGTATTTT. Translating gives CASKSGGPPDTQYF.

The chain couples TRBV6-1 to TRBJ2-7, with 7 bases aligning to TRBD1. This CDR3 spans 14 amino acids. The trim removed 5 bases at V and 1 base at J, leaving 5 bases unmatched. The germline CDR1 and CDR2 sequences are MNHNS and SASEGT. The CDR3 reads CASSQDRLSYEQYF. CDR3 nucleotide sequence: TGTGCCAGCAGTCAGGACAGGTTGTCCTACGAGCAGTACTTC.

This chain uses TRBV24-1 with TRBJ2-3, with D perhaps given as TRBD1 or TRBD2 (5 bases each). The CDR3 totals 14 residues. Germline V gives CDR1 KGHDR, CDR2 SFDVKD. V shed 3 bases and J shed 5 bases, with 11 bases lying between them. CDR3 region: CATSDGGRGDTQYF. The CDR3 nucleotides are TGTGCCACCAGTGATGGGGGAAGGGGAGATACGCAGTATTTT.

The J gene is TRBJ2-1, the V gene TRBV25-1; 7 bases agree with TRBD1. The length of the CDR3 is 14 residues. V trimming: 2 bases; J trimming: 7 bases; junction bases outside the gene matches: 5. Germline V gene data show CDR1 as MGHDK and CDR2 as SYGVNS. This chain's CDR3 is CASSEPGQINEQFF. In nucleotides, the CDR3 is TGTGCCAGCAGTGAACCGGGACAGATTAATGAGCAGTTCTTC.

The chain uses TRBV9 and TRBJ2-7; 16 bases match TRBD2. The CDR3 totals 17 residues. The trim removed 4 bases at V and 4 bases at J, leaving 8 bases unmatched. Per germline, CDR1 SGDLS and CDR2 YYNGEE. CDR3 loop: CASSPPGLAGGKYEQYF. The CDR3 DNA follows: TGTGCCAGCAGCCCTCCGGGACTAGCGGGAGGGAAGTACGAGCAGTACTTC.

This clonotype was observed once. The rearrangement uses TRBV6-6 and TRBJ1-2, with 7 bases fitting TRBD1. There are 15 residues in the CDR3. Germline V lookup: CDR1 MNHNY, CDR2 SVGAGI (reference sequence). J was trimmed by 0 bases and V by 8 bases; bases with no gene match: 9. The CDR3 DNA reads TGTGCCAGCCGGTTCAGGGGGGCTTCTAACTATGGCTACACCTTC. This translates into CASRFRGASNYGYTF.

The gene calls are TRBV20-1 and TRBJ2-3, with D uncertain. This CDR3 comprises 15 residues. Germline V CDR1 and CDR2: DFQATT, SNEGSKA (reference sequence). Trimming cost V 1 base and J 2 bases, with 13 bases left between them. The CDR3 loop reads CSARAAQDITDTQYF. DNA for the CDR3: TGCAGTGCTAGAGCGGCTCAGGATATCACAGATACGCAGTATTTT.

CDR3 DNA sequence: TGCAGCTTCTCCGTAGGGGCCCCCAATCAGCCCCAGCATTTT. Amino acids: CSFSVGAPNQPQHF. The chain has TRBV29-1 and TRBJ1-5; possible D gene TRBD1, 5 bases. Germline V gene lookup returns CDR1 SQVTM and CDR2 ANQGSEA. V shed 8 bases and J shed 3 bases, with 17 bases lying between them. This CDR3 is 14 amino acids long. The full variable domain, in which reference TRBV29-1 and TRBJ1-5 provide the parts outside the CDR3, is SAVISQKPSRDICQRGTSLTIQCQVDSQVTMMFWYRQQPGQSLTLIATANQGSEATYESGFVIDKFPISRPNLTFSTLTVSNMSPEDSSIYLCSFSVGAPNQPQHFGDGTRLSIL.

V is TRBV3-1 and J is TRBJ1-2; 7 bases are shared with TRBD1. Per the germline V gene, CDR1 is LGHDT and CDR2 is YNNKEL (reference sequence). The V segment lost 4 bases and the J segment 2 bases; nucleotides outside the gene matches: 10. The CDR3 has 16 residues. DNA for the CDR3: TGTGCCAGCAGCCGGCGGGACAGAGGAGGGAACTATGGCTACACCTTC. It specifies CASSRRDRGGNYGYTF.

This chain links TRBV5-1 with TRBJ2-7; 7 bases are shared with TRBD2. CDR1 SGHRS and CDR2 YFSETQ come from the germline V gene. With 3 bases clipped from V and 4 bases from J, the junction kept 7 bases outside the gene matches. The CDR3 extends over 14 amino acids. CDR3 residues: CASSSSSGGYEQYF. The CDR3 bases are TGCGCCAGCAGCTCCTCTAGCGGAGGTTACGAGCAGTACTTC. Full variable domain (outside the CDR3, taken from reference TRBV5-1 and TRBJ2-7): KAGVTQTPRYLIKTRGQQVTLSCSPISGHRSVSWYQQTPGQGLQFLFEYFSETQRNKGNFPGRFSGRQFSNSRSEMNVSTLELGDSALYLCASSSSSGGYEQYFGPGTRLTVT.

The chain links TRBV30 to TRBJ2-3, with 9 bases aligning to TRBD2. The CDR3 contains 15 residues. CDR1 is GTSNPN and CDR2 is SVGIG in the germline V gene (reference sequence). V gave up 0 bases and J gave up 4 bases; unmatched junction bases: 5. CDR3 DNA: TGTGCCTGGAGTGTATTAGCGGGAGTGGCAGATACGCAGTATTTT. Protein: CAWSVLAGVADTQYF.

The rearrangement uses TRBV20-1 and TRBJ1-2; TRBD1 matches 9 bases. The J segment lost 4 bases and the V segment lost 5 bases, leaving 8 bases of the junction unmatched. The CDR3 is 14 residues long. Germline CDR1 DFQATT, CDR2 SNEGSKA (reference sequence). The DNA for the CDR3 is TGCAGTGCTCATACAGGGGGCGTAGTCTATGGCTACACCTTC. Translated, it gives CSAHTGGVVYGYTF.

The chain links TRBV5-4 to TRBJ2-5, with 8 bases matching TRBD1. The CDR3 runs 15 residues. The V gene end was trimmed by 0 bases and the J gene end by 8 bases; junction bases not matched to a gene: 9. CDR1 is SGHNT, CDR2 YYREEE, per germline (reference sequence). CDR3 sequence reads: CASSLERDRIGTQYF. CDR3 nucleotides: TGTGCCAGCAGCTTGGAAAGGGACAGGATTGGAACCCAGTACTTC.

The gene calls are TRBV7-9 and TRBJ1-5; 8 nucleotides align to TRBD1. Germline trimming cut 5 bases from V and 6 bases from J; bases unmatched to any gene: 6. Germline values: CDR1 SEHNR, CDR2 FQNEAQ (reference sequence). The CDR3 sequence is 14 residues long. The CDR3 here is CASSTGQGPQPQHF. Written as DNA, the CDR3 is TGTGCCAGCAGCACAGGACAGGGTCCTCAGCCCCAGCATTTT.

This chain links TRBV9 with TRBJ1-1, with D uncertain. Trimming left V 0 bases short and J 1 base short, with 7 bases between. The CDR3 sequence is 14 residues long. Germline CDR1 is SGDLS and CDR2 is YYNGEE. CDR3 sequence: CASSVDSRNTEAFF. As DNA, the CDR3 is TGTGCCAGCAGCGTAGACAGTAGGAACACTGAAGCTTTCTTT.

J is TRBJ2-1 and V is TRBV5-4; D may be TRBD2 (5 bases). V was cut by 2 bases and J by 9 bases, with 12 bases left in between. CDR1 SGHNT and CDR2 YYREEE come from the germline V gene (reference sequence). The CDR3 runs to 13 residues. The CDR3 sequence: CASSFYRAGEQFF. The CDR3 DNA follows: TGTGCCAGCAGCTTCTATAGGGCGGGTGAGCAGTTCTTC.

CDR3 nucleotides: TGTGCCAGCAGCCCCCGAAGGACTAGCGGGGTCTCTGAGCAGTACTTC. Translating gives CASSPRRTSGVSEQYF. V is TRBV3-1 and J is TRBJ2-7; 12 bases line up with TRBD2. This CDR3 contains 16 residues. Losses at the gene ends were 4 bases for V and 7 bases for J; bases not matched to a gene: 11. The germline V gene encodes CDR1 LGHDT and CDR2 YNNKEL (reference sequence).